This entry describes one T cell receptor (beta chain). The assay was immunoSEQ multiplex PCR, and TCRdb's table has in-frame clones only and misses some. Counted here are 110,000 to 150,000 clones, about 92% occurring once; the ten biggest clones make up roughly 12%. This entry comes from a study of T cell responses to AZD1222 COVID-19 vaccine. The sequence was collected from an adult who had recovered from COVID-19. The sequences come from peripheral blood, collected after recovery from COVID-19.

CDR3 in amino acids: CASSTGASGYEQYF. The CDR3 nucleotides read TGTGCCAGCTCAACTGGGGCTTCAGGCTACGAGCAGTACTTC. V is TRBV18 and J is TRBJ2-7, with D possibly matching TRBD1 (5 bases). The CDR3 consists of 14 residues. V lost 5 bases to trimming and J lost 3 bases, with 14 bases between them. CDR1 and CDR2 (germline): KGHSH, LQKENI.